This T cell receptor beta chain was recorded in a study of identical twins. TCRdb reprocessed the 5' RACE reads via MiXCR and lists one record per CDR3 protein. The sample has under 900,000 distinct CDR3 sequences, about 20% seen once. The CDR3 totals 13 residues. Looked up from germline, CDR1 is SGDLS and CDR2 is YYNGEE. V lost 4 bases, J lost 5 bases, and 12 bases lay in between. These sequences were also reported in another study, on T cells expressing NK-cell markers. That paper notes: In more than 5 donors, dominant CD3+CD56+NKG2C+ clones formed roughly 1.0-8% of CD8+ cells.

Sequencing input: PBMCs. V gene TRBV9 combines with J gene TRBJ2-5; D remains ambiguous. The TCR was taken from a woman aged 18-29 years in good health. CDR3 nucleotide sequence: TGTGCCAGCAGCCCCATGGGTCCGGAGACCCAGTACTTC. Translation gives CASSPMGPETQYF.